These T cell receptor beta chains were read from a single sample in a study of blood T cell repertoires in COVID-19. Sequencing used immunoSEQ multiplex PCR; TCRdb keeps in-frame clones, though not all of them. The sample lists about 23,000 clones; more than 80% were seen once. The sequenced material came from peripheral blood. The origin of the receptors is a woman of 80 years or more with active or convalescent COVID-19. Both conserved end residues are part of each CDR3. The order of the fields is clone size, CDR3 length, J gene, V gene, D gene, CDR3 protein, CDR3 DNA. The D gene is left open where the match is weak. Clone size appears in some rows only: once, few, many, or a class for an expanded clone.

-,18,TRBJ2-7,TRBV2,-,CASSSLPGGGLGLYEQYF,TGTGCCAGCAGTTCCCTCCCAGGGGGAGGTCTAGGCCTCTACGAGCAGTACTTC
-,12,TRBJ1-1,TRBV5-6,-,CASSLYETEAFF,TGTGCCAGCAGCTTGTACGAGACTGAAGCTTTCTTT
-,13,TRBJ1-2,TRBV10-1,-,CASLNRENYGYTF,TGCGCCAGTTTGAACAGGGAAAACTATGGCTACACCTTC
-,17,TRBJ1-5,TRBV19,-,CASSIRGQIYSNQPQHF,TGTGCCAGTAGTATACGAGGACAGATCTATAGCAATCAGCCCCAGCATTTT
-,14,TRBJ1-4,TRBV27,-,CASSLTTANEKLFF,TGTGCCAGCAGTTTAACGACAGCCAATGAAAAACTGTTTTTT
once,15,TRBJ2-1,TRBV5-1,-,CASSMEPGSYNEQFF,TGCGCCAGCAGCATGGAGCCGGGCTCCTACAATGAGCAGTTCTTC
-,19,TRBJ2-7,TRBV19,TRBD2,CASSPGGLAEPMSSYEQYF,TGTGCCAGTAGCCCGGGGGGACTAGCGGAACCAATGAGCTCCTACGAGCAGTACTTC
-,10,TRBJ2-7,TRBV20-1,-,CSASENGQYF,TGCAGTGCTAGTGAGAACGGGCAGTACTTC
-,15,TRBJ1-4,TRBV4-1,-,CASSPKTATNEKLFF,TGCGCCAGCAGCCCTAAGACAGCAACTAATGAAAAACTGTTTTTT
-,18,TRBJ1-4,TRBV11-2,-,CASSLDKVVGVANEKLFF,TGTGCCAGCAGCTTAGATAAAGTAGTAGGGGTTGCGAATGAAAAACTGTTTTTT
-,14,TRBJ2-2,TRBV13,TRBD1,CASSGDRGLGELFF,TGTGCCAGCAGCGGGGACAGGGGGCTTGGGGAGCTGTTTTTT
-,16,TRBJ1-5,TRBV23-1,TRBD1,CASSHIRTGDFQPQHF,TGCGCCAGCAGTCATATTAGGACAGGGGATTTTCAGCCCCAGCATTTT
-,15,TRBJ2-7,TRBV18,TRBD2,CASSPGLAGVYEQYF,TGTGCCAGCTCACCCGGACTAGCGGGGGTCTACGAGCAGTACTTC
-,15,TRBJ2-3,TRBV11-1,-,CASSLTGHLTDTQYF,TGTGCCAGCAGCTTAACGGGACACCTCACAGATACGCAGTATTTT
-,16,TRBJ1-6,TRBV18,-,CASSTGTPGPNSPLHF,TGTGCCAGCTCAACAGGGACCCCCGGGCCCAATTCACCCCTCCACTTT
once,14,TRBJ2-5,TRBV4-2,TRBD1,CASSSTGVQETQYF,TGTGCCAGCAGCTCTACAGGGGTACAAGAGACCCAGTACTTC
-,16,TRBJ2-3,TRBV25-1,TRBD1,CASSGHRGSRTDTQYF,TGTGCCAGCAGTGGGCACAGGGGTTCCCGCACAGATACGCAGTATTTT
-,15,TRBJ2-6,TRBV5-4,-,CASSLNIPGANVLTF,TGTGCCAGCAGCTTGAACATCCCTGGGGCCAACGTCCTGACTTTC
-,15,TRBJ1-2,TRBV19,-,CASSIGGDLNYGYTF,TGTGCCAGTAGTATAGGAGGAGACCTCAACTATGGCTACACCTTC
-,16,TRBJ1-6,TRBV6-1,-,CASSGPQGHRGSPLHF,TGTGCCAGCAGTGGTCCCCAGGGGCATAGGGGTTCACCCCTCCACTTT
-,15,TRBJ2-7,TRBV5-5,TRBD1,CASSLVQGGNYEQYF,TGTGCCAGCAGCTTGGTACAGGGGGGTAACTACGAGCAGTACTTC
-,14,TRBJ2-7,TRBV4-1,-,CASSLEGRGDEQYF,TGCGCCAGCAGCCTGGAGGGAAGGGGTGACGAGCAGTACTTC
-,17,TRBJ2-2,TRBV5-8,TRBD2,CASSLRLAGMNTGELFF,TGTGCCAGCAGCTTGCGACTAGCGGGGATGAACACCGGGGAGCTGTTTTTT
-,14,TRBJ1-2,TRBV10-3,-,CAISESLTSYGYTF,TGTGCCATCAGTGAGTCCTTAACCAGCTATGGCTACACCTTC
-,14,TRBJ2-7,TRBV3-1/TRBV3-2,TRBD1,CASSPGTGAYEQYF,TGTGCCAGCAGCCCCGGGACAGGGGCATACGAGCAGTACTTC
once,17,TRBJ2-1,TRBV4-3,TRBD2,CASSQAPAGTSYNEQFF,TGCGCCAGCAGCCAAGCTCCAGCGGGGACCTCCTACAATGAGCAGTTCTTC
medium-sized,17,TRBJ2-2,TRBV11-2,-,CASSLAGQLMNTGELFF,TGTGCCAGCAGCTTAGCAGGACAGCTGATGAACACCGGGGAGCTGTTTTTT
-,14,TRBJ2-1,TRBV18,-,CASSSLPGDNEQFF,TGTGCCAGCTCATCCCTTCCGGGAGACAATGAGCAGTTCTTC
-,13,TRBJ1-2,TRBV5-1,TRBD1,CASSLGDRDGYTF,TGCGCCAGCAGCTTGGGGGACAGGGATGGCTACACCTTC
-,15,TRBJ2-7,TRBV6-5,TRBD1,CASSSTGTMSYEQYF,TGTGCCAGCAGTTCGACAGGGACCATGTCTTACGAGCAGTACTTC
-,17,TRBJ2-1,TRBV2,TRBD2,CASRGLAGWTPYNEQFF,TGTGCCAGCAGGGGACTAGCGGGATGGACCCCCTACAATGAGCAGTTCTTC
-,16,TRBJ2-6,TRBV28,-,CASSLIKSSGANVLTF,TGTGCCAGCAGCCTAATTAAGAGCTCTGGGGCCAACGTCCTGACTTTC
-,16,TRBJ2-1,TRBV20-1,TRBD2,CSASTAFRTSGTEQFF,TGCAGTGCTAGTACGGCCTTTAGGACTAGCGGGACTGAGCAGTTCTTC
once,15,TRBJ2-5,TRBV7-3,-,CASSRTPGNWETQYF,TGTGCCAGCAGCCGTACTCCAGGGAATTGGGAGACCCAGTACTTC
-,19,TRBJ2-3,TRBV5-6,TRBD2,CASSFVTSGSLFSTDTQYF,TGTGCCAGCAGCTTCGTCACTAGCGGGAGTTTATTTAGCACAGATACGCAGTATTTT
-,19,TRBJ1-5,TRBV18,TRBD1,CASSLRGQGRANSNQPQHF,TGTGCCAGCTCACTTAGGGGGCAAGGCAGGGCTAATAGCAATCAGCCCCAGCATTTT
-,14,TRBJ1-1,TRBV28,TRBD1,CASTGVGGSTEAFF,TGTGCCAGTACAGGGGTGGGTGGTTCTACTGAAGCTTTCTTT
few,16,TRBJ2-6,TRBV5-1,TRBD2,CASSFVGRAGANVLTF,TGCGCCAGCAGCTTTGTCGGGAGGGCTGGGGCCAACGTCCTGACTTTC
few,12,TRBJ1-2,TRBV6-5,TRBD1,CASSPGQDGYTF,TGTGCCAGCAGTCCGGGACAGGATGGCTACACCTTC
-,18,TRBJ2-3,TRBV19,-,CASSMRGFGQSLTDTQYF,TGTGCCAGTAGTATGAGGGGCTTCGGACAGAGCCTAACAGATACGCAGTATTTT
-,15,TRBJ2-3,TRBV9,TRBD2,CASSVSGGGGDTQYF,TGTGCCAGCAGCGTAAGCGGGGGGGGTGGAGATACGCAGTATTTT
-,17,TRBJ1-4,TRBV4-2,-,CASSQVLPPGSNEKLFF,TGTGCCAGCAGCCAAGTGCTCCCCCCAGGTTCTAATGAAAAACTGTTTTTT
few,12,TRBJ2-7,TRBV18,-,CASSPGTYEQYF,TGTGCCAGCTCCCCCGGGACCTACGAGCAGTACTTC
-,16,TRBJ2-3,TRBV27,TRBD1,CASRSTGFYDSDTQYF,TGTGCCAGCAGATCGACAGGGTTTTATGACTCAGATACGCAGTATTTT
once,12,TRBJ2-1,TRBV24-1,-,CATSDLAGKQFF,TGTGCCACCAGTGATCTTGCAGGGAAGCAGTTCTTC
-,15,TRBJ2-6,TRBV19,-,CASSLLNSGANVLTF,TGTGCCAGTAGTCTCCTTAACTCTGGGGCCAACGTCCTGACTTTC
-,15,TRBJ1-1,TRBV7-2,-,CASSSHINRPLEAFF,TGTGCCAGCAGCTCACATATTAACAGGCCCCTTGAAGCTTTCTTT
-,16,TRBJ2-5,TRBV2,TRBD2,CASSEGASGGAETQYF,TGTGCCAGCAGTGAAGGGGCTAGCGGGGGGGCAGAGACCCAGTACTTC
-,12,TRBJ1-2,TRBV28,-,CASIQGSYGYTF,TGTGCCAGCATCCAGGGTAGCTATGGCTACACCTTC
-,15,TRBJ2-2,TRBV6-1,-,CASSDDLGNPGELFF,TGTGCCAGCAGTGACGACCTGGGCAACCCGGGGGAGCTGTTTTTT
-,15,TRBJ2-7,TRBV30,TRBD2,CAWSDLGRGGLGQYF,TGTGCCTGGAGTGACCTGGGGCGGGGGGGCCTAGGGCAGTACTTC
-,17,TRBJ2-7,TRBV18,-,CASSPNMASGGSYEQYF,TGTGCCAGCTCACCAAACATGGCTTCGGGGGGCAGTTACGAGCAGTACTTC
-,15,TRBJ1-4,TRBV5-1,-,CASSSDSPTNEKLFF,TGCGCCAGCAGCTCAGACAGTCCAACTAATGAAAAACTGTTTTTT
-,17,TRBJ2-6,TRBV11-2,-,CASSRRAGASGANVLTF,TGTGCCAGCAGCCGACGAGCAGGGGCATCTGGGGCCAACGTCCTGACTTTC
-,16,TRBJ2-1,TRBV11-3,TRBD1,CASSLAGQGRVNEQFF,TGTGCCAGCAGCTTAGCGGGACAGGGTCGTGTCAATGAGCAGTTCTTC
-,13,TRBJ2-5,TRBV6-5,TRBD1,CASRRTGQETQYF,TGTGCCAGCAGAAGGACAGGCCAAGAGACCCAGTACTTC
-,18,TRBJ2-7,TRBV6-1,TRBD2,CASSEWGNLAGGIYEQYF,TGTGCCAGCAGTGAATGGGGTAACTTAGCGGGAGGGATTTACGAGCAGTACTTC
once,17,TRBJ2-7,TRBV30,-,CAWSPGHSLRSSYEQYF,TGTGCCTGGAGTCCGGGACATTCACTAAGGAGCTCCTACGAGCAGTACTTC
-,17,TRBJ2-6,TRBV3-1/TRBV3-2,TRBD2,CASSLAGGSSGANVLTF,TGTGCCAGCAGCCTAGCGGGAGGAAGCTCTGGGGCCAACGTCCTGACTTTC
-,15,TRBJ2-1,TRBV4-1,-,CASSSPGGRGNEQFF,TGCGCCAGCTCAAGCCCTGGCGGACGAGGGAATGAGCAGTTCTTC